Following are 9 T cell receptor beta chains from one sample sequenced in a study of blood T cell repertoires in COVID-19. TCRdb keeps only in-frame clones here, not all; method: immunoSEQ multiplex PCR. The sample lists fewer than 350,000 clones, approximately 86% occurring once. Material: PBMCs or T cells enriched from blood (not recorded which). All receptors derive from a woman aged 25 to 39 who had recovered from COVID-19.

The chain joins TRBV28 to TRBJ2-7; 9 nucleotides align to TRBD1. The ends lost 5 bases at V and 4 bases at J; junction bases unmatched: 3. Germline V gives CDR1 MDHEN, CDR2 SYDVKM. The CDR3 runs 13 residues. The CDR3 protein is CASSEQGAYEQYF. CDR3 DNA sequence: TGTGCCAGCAGTGAACAGGGGGCGTACGAGCAGTACTTC.

The CDR3 here is CASSLGQILHGYTF. In DNA, the CDR3 is TGTGCCAGCAGCTTGGGACAGATCCTACATGGCTACACCTTC. The chain employs TRBV7-9 and TRBJ1-2; 7 bases align to TRBD1. CDR3 length equals 14 residues. The junction had 7 bases not matched to a gene; V was cut back by 3 bases and J by 6 bases. The germline gives CDR1 SEHNR, CDR2 FQNEAQ (reference sequence).

The CDR3 DNA reads as TGCAGTGCTACATTGCAGGGGGAAGCTTTCTTT. It specifies CSATLQGEAFF. The chain is built from TRBV20-1 and TRBJ1-1, with D possibly being TRBD1 (6 bases). The V and J ends lost 4 bases and 8 bases respectively, with 11 bases between them. There are 11 residues in the CDR3. Germline-derived CDR1 and CDR2 are DFQATT and SNEGSKA (reference sequence).

The rearrangement uses TRBV5-1 and TRBJ1-6; unclear D gene. Germline CDR1 SGHRS, CDR2 YFSETQ. Trimming removed 4 bases from V and 0 bases from J, with 5 bases in between. The CDR3 is made up of 14 amino acids. The CDR3 is CASSGSSYNSPLHF. DNA of the CDR3: TGCGCCAGCAGCGGGAGCTCCTATAATTCACCCCTCCACTTT.

The chain couples TRBV27 to TRBJ2-7, with D perhaps matching TRBD1 (6 bases). Germline CDR1 reads MNHEY; CDR2 reads SMNVEV (reference sequence). V was pared by 6 bases and J by 4 bases, with 13 bases between. CDR3 length: 13 amino acids. CDR3 residues: CASRGGRGYEQYF. CDR3 DNA sequence: TGTGCCAGCAGAGGGGGTAGGGGTTACGAGCAGTACTTC.

The V call is TRBV2, the J call TRBJ1-5; D might be TRBD1 (5 bases). Trimming pared 6 bases from V and 0 bases from J, leaving 12 bases between. CDR1 SNHLY and CDR2 FYNNEI come from the germline V gene. The CDR3 totals 15 residues. CDR3 region: CASRAQGVSNQPQHF. CDR3 coding DNA: TGTGCCAGCAGGGCGCAGGGTGTTAGCAATCAGCCCCAGCATTTT.

V usage is TRBV10-2 and J usage is TRBJ1-6; 10 bases agree with TRBD1. Trimming took 3 bases from V and 7 from J; bases not matched to a gene: 6. CDR3 length: 16 residues. Germline lookup yields CDR1 WSHSY and CDR2 SAAADI. The CDR3 loop reads CASSDGLGQGNSPLHF. CDR3 DNA: TGCGCCAGCAGTGACGGTTTGGGACAGGGGAATTCACCCCTCCACTTT.

The chain combines TRBV27 with TRBJ2-1, with 8 bases matching TRBD2. The CDR3 runs 16 residues. After removal of 0 bases from V and 10 bases from J, the junction contained 11 bases not matched to a gene. The V gene's germline CDR1 is MNHEY and CDR2 SMNVEV (reference sequence). The CDR3: CASSLSGGAGTREQFF. The DNA of the CDR3 is TGTGCCAGCAGTTTATCTGGTGGGGCAGGGACTAGGGAGCAGTTCTTC.

This clone appeared a few times. The V and J genes are TRBV4-1 and TRBJ2-1, with no clear D. V was trimmed by 0 bases and J by 8 bases, leaving 17 bases between them. The CDR3 loop spans 16 amino acids. Germline V CDR1 and CDR2: MGHRA, YSYEKL. CDR3 sequence: CASSQDALGPGDEQFF. CDR3 nucleotide sequence: TGCGCCAGCAGCCAAGATGCTTTGGGCCCAGGCGATGAGCAGTTCTTC.